The source of this T cell receptor beta chain is a study of T cells after yellow fever vaccination. Study observations and caveats: On re-exposure, the response was weaker but peaked faster, at day 5 versus 15.

V gave up 5 bases and J gave up 3 bases; unmatched junction bases: 14. The CDR3 consists of 17 residues. This clonotype came up a few times. Its antigen is currently unknown. From the 5' RACE reads, TCRdb called clonotypes with MiXCR, one entry per CDR3 protein. Here the sample spans 300,000 to 350,000 distinct CDR3 sequences, roughly 4.3% being singletons. This chain joins TRBV12-3 or TRBV12-4 and TRBJ2-7; 9 bases are shared with TRBD1. This sequence originates from a young man who received the YFV17D yellow fever vaccine. The starting material was PBMCs, obtained 5 days after the yellow fever booster vaccination. The DNA for the CDR3 is TGTGCCAGCAGTCCTCCCGCCGGGACAGGGTCTTTCTACGAGCAGTACTTC. The encoded protein is CASSPPAGTGSFYEQYF.